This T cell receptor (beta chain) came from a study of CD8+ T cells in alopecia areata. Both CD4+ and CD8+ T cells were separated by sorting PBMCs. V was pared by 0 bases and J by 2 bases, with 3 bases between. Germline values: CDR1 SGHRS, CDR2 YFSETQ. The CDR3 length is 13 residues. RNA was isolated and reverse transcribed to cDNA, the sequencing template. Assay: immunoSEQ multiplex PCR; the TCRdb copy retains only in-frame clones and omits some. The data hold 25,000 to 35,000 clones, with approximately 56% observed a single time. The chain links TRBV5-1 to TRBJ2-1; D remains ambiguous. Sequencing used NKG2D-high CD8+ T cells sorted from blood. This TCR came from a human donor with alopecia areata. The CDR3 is CASSLVTYNEQFF. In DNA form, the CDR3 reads TGCGCCAGCAGCTTGGTTACCTACAATGAGCAGTTCTTC.